The 16 T cell receptor beta chains given below trace back to one sample, sequenced in a study of blood T cell repertoires in COVID-19. Only in-frame clones appear in the TCRdb table, and some are missing; sequencing was by immunoSEQ multiplex PCR. This repertoire shows around 260,000 clones, around 90% found once; its top ten account for approximately 3.8%. Material for sequencing was peripheral blood. These receptors came from a man aged 55 to 70 who had recovered from COVID-19.

V is TRBV4-2 and J is TRBJ2-1; tentatively, D is TRBD2 (7 bases). The length of the CDR3 is 16 residues. V shed 4 bases and J shed 6 bases, with 19 bases lying between them. The germline CDR1 and CDR2 sequences are LGHNA and YNFKEQ. The CDR3 spells CASSPHPRGAGNEQFF. The DNA for the CDR3 is TGTGCCAGCAGCCCCCACCCCCGGGGGGCCGGCAATGAGCAGTTCTTC.

The rearrangement links TRBV5-6 to TRBJ1-2; a possible D gene is TRBD1 (5 bases). V gave up 4 bases and J gave up 5 bases, with 12 bases separating them. Germline assignment: CDR1 SGHDT and CDR2 YYEEEE. The CDR3 is 13 residues long. This chain's CDR3 is CASSPERQYGYTF. The CDR3 DNA reads as TGTGCCAGCAGCCCGGAACGACAGTATGGCTACACCTTC. The whole variable domain, filled in from reference TRBV5-6 and TRBJ1-2, reads DAGVTQSPTHLIKTRGQQVTLRCSPKSGHDTVSWYQQALGQGPQFIFQYYEEEERQRGNFPDRFSGHQFPNYSSELNVNALLLGDSALYLCASSPERQYGYTFGSGTRLTVV.

The chain joins TRBV6-5 to TRBJ2-2, with D maybe TRBD1 (5 bases). This CDR3 has 12 amino acids. Per germline, CDR1 MNHEY and CDR2 SVGAGI. V lost 4 bases and J lost 8, with 8 bases in between. The CDR3 nucleotides read TGTGCCAGCAGTTTCCAGGGAGGGGAGCTGTTTTTT. Protein sequence: CASSFQGGELFF.

The rearrangement joins TRBV19 to TRBJ2-7; tentative D call: TRBD2 (5 bases). CDR1 is LNHDA, CDR2 SQIVND, per germline (reference sequence). V was pared by 4 bases and J by 9 bases, with 13 bases between. The CDR3 spans 12 residues. The CDR3 DNA is TGTGCCAGTAGTACGGGCGAGGGCGCGCAGTACTTC. As protein: CASSTGEGAQYF.

The chain combines TRBV18 with TRBJ2-2; 9 nucleotides align to TRBD1. Germline V lookup: CDR1 KGHSH, CDR2 LQKENI. This CDR3 contains 12 residues. The V segment lost 2 bases and the J segment 15 bases; nucleotides outside the gene matches: 4. Here the CDR3 reads CASSPGQGLVFF. CDR3 coding DNA: TGTGCCAGCTCACCAGGACAGGGGCTGGTGTTTTTT.

V usage is TRBV10-2 and J usage is TRBJ2-3, with D uncertain. V lost 3 bases and J lost 5, with 15 bases in between. Germline CDR1 is WSHSY and CDR2 is SAAADI. CDR3 length equals 15 residues. CDR3 loop: CASSDLAAALDTQYF. CDR3 coding DNA: TGCGCCAGCAGTGACCTGGCCGCGGCATTAGATACGCAGTATTTT.

The chain employs TRBV5-1 and TRBJ2-5, with TRBD1 matching 8 bases. CDR1 is SGHRS, CDR2 YFSETQ, per germline. CDR3 length: 15 amino acids. V trimming: 2 bases; J trimming: 5 bases; junction bases outside the gene matches: 8. The CDR3 region has the DNA TGCGCCAGCAGCTTTGGGACAGGTGGTGATGAGACCCAGTACTTC. Residues: CASSFGTGGDETQYF.

The chain is built from TRBV5-4 and TRBJ2-7; D unclear. V was trimmed by 1 base and J by 4 bases, leaving 6 bases between them. The CDR3 totals 12 residues. CDR1 and CDR2 (germline): SGHNT, YYREEE (reference sequence). CDR3: CASSLLSYEQYF. DNA for the CDR3: TGTGCCAGCAGCTTGTTGTCTTACGAGCAGTACTTC.

The chain recombines TRBV4-1 with TRBJ1-2; 7 nucleotides match TRBD1. J lost 2 bases, V lost 4 bases, and 7 bases had no gene match. CDR1 is MGHRA and CDR2 is YSYEKL in the germline V gene. CDR3 length: 15 amino acids. DNA of the CDR3: TGCGCCAGCAGCCCCAATATACAGGGGAACTATGGCTACACCTTC. Encoded protein: CASSPNIQGNYGYTF.

The rearrangement uses TRBV18 and TRBJ2-5; perhaps TRBD1 as D (5 bases). The CDR3 consists of 15 residues. With 3 bases removed from V and 0 bases from J, the gap between germline ends came to 11 bases. Germline CDR1 reads KGHSH; CDR2 reads LQKENI. The CDR3 spells CASSPDRTYQETQYF. The CDR3 nucleotides read TGTGCCAGCTCACCTGACAGAACTTACCAAGAGACCCAGTACTTC.

The table lists this clone with a few counts. V and J are TRBV11-2 and TRBJ1-6; D is perhaps TRBD1 (6 bases). The V end was cut by 2 bases, the J end by 1 base, with 9 bases between. CDR3 length: 16 amino acids. Germline assignment: CDR1 SGHAT and CDR2 FQNNGV. CDR3 bases: TGTGCCAGCAGCTTAAATACAGGGTCCTATAATTCACCCCTCCACTTT. Its protein is CASSLNTGSYNSPLHF.

The rearrangement links TRBV6-6 to TRBJ1-1; D is undetermined. The CDR3 runs 13 residues. CDR1 is MNHNY and CDR2 is SVGAGI in the germline V gene (reference sequence). V lost 7 bases and J 5 bases, leaving 14 bases between the germline ends. The CDR3 sequence: CASMDSRRTEAFF. The CDR3 DNA reads TGTGCCAGCATGGACTCCCGGAGGACTGAAGCTTTCTTT.

The chain couples TRBV6-5 to TRBJ1-1; TRBD1 agrees at 8 bases. Germline loops: CDR1 MNHEY, CDR2 SVGAGI. The V and J ends lost 5 bases and 1 base, in that order; junction bases with no gene match: 6. The CDR3 loop spans 15 amino acids. CDR3 in DNA: TGTGCCAGCAGTAACGACAGGGGCCCGAACACTGAAGCTTTCTTT. Its translation: CASSNDRGPNTEAFF.

This chain joins TRBV9 and TRBJ1-5; TRBD1 is a possible D gene (6 bases). Germline V gene sequence: CDR1 SGDLS, CDR2 YYNGEE. With 4 bases removed from V and 9 bases from J, the gap between germline ends came to 20 bases. CDR3 length: 15 residues. The CDR3, as DNA: TGTGCCAGCAGCCCGAGGGACGGGGGGCAAGCGCCCCAGCATTTT. Translated: CASSPRDGGQAPQHF.

The V gene is TRBV5-1, the J gene TRBJ2-5; unclear D gene. Germline CDR1 is SGHRS and CDR2 is YFSETQ. CDR3 length: 12 residues. Trimming removed 2 bases at V and 5 bases at J, with 7 bases between. The CDR3 DNA reads TGCGCCAGCAGCTTTGACTCGGAGACCCAGTACTTC. It is translated as CASSFDSETQYF.

The gene calls are TRBV6-1 and TRBJ2-7, with 8 bases identical to TRBD1. V lost 2 bases, J lost 7 bases, and 16 bases stayed unmatched. Germline V gene lookup returns CDR1 MNHNS and CDR2 SASEGT. CDR3 length: 17 residues. The CDR3 DNA reads as TGTGCCAGCAGTGAATATATGGGACAGGCTTTACTGAAGGAGCAGTACTTC. Translation gives CASSEYMGQALLKEQYF.